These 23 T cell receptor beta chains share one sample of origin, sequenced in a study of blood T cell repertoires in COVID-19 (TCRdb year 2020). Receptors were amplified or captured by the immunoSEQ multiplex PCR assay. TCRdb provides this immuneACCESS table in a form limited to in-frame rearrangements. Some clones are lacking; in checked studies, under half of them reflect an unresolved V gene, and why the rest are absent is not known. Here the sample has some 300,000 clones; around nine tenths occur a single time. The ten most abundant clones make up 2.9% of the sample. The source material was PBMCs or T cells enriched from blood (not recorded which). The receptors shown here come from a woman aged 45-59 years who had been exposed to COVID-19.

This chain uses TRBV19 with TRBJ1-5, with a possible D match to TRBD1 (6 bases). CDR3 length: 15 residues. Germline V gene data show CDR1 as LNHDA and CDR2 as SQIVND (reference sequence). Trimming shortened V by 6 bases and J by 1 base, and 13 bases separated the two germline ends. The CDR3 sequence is CASRDTGISNQPQHF. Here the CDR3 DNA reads TGTGCCAGTAGAGATACAGGGATCAGCAATCAGCCCCAGCATTTT.

The CDR3 is CATSRSLNRENQPQHF. The CDR3, as DNA: TGTGCCACCAGCAGGAGCCTAAACAGGGAAAATCAGCCCCAGCATTTT. The chain is built from TRBV15 and TRBJ1-5, with D possibly matching TRBD1 (6 bases). This CDR3 contains 16 residues. The germline V gene has CDR1 LNHNV and CDR2 YYDKDF (reference sequence). V gave up 3 bases and J gave up 4 bases, with 16 bases separating them.

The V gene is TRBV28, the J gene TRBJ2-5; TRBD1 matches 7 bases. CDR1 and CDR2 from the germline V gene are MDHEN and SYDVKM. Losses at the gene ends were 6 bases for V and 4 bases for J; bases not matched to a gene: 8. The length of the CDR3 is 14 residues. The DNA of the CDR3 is TGTGCCAGCAGCACCTCCGGGACAGCAGAGACCCAGTACTTC. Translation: CASSTSGTAETQYF.

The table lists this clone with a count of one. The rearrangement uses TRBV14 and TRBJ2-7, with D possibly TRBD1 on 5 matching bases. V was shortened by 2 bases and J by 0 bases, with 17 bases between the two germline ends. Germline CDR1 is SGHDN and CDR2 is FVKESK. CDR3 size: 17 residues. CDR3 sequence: CASSQRGANRNSYEQYF. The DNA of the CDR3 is TGTGCCAGCAGCCAAAGGGGCGCTAATAGAAACTCCTACGAGCAGTACTTC.

Here the CDR3 reads CASTPLAGITDTQYF. The CDR3, as DNA: TGTGCCAGCACCCCCTTAGCGGGGATCACAGATACGCAGTATTTT. The chain links TRBV27 to TRBJ2-3; 8 nucleotides match TRBD2. Trimming cost V 7 bases and J 2 bases; bases outside gene matches: 8. Per germline, CDR1 MNHEY and CDR2 SMNVEV (reference sequence). This CDR3 is built from 15 residues.

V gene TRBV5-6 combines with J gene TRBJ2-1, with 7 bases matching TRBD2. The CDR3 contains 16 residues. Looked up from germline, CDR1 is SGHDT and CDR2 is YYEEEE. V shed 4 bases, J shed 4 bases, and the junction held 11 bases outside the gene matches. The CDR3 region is CASSAERGPRYNEQFF. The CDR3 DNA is TGTGCCAGCAGCGCCGAGCGGGGTCCTCGATACAATGAGCAGTTCTTC.

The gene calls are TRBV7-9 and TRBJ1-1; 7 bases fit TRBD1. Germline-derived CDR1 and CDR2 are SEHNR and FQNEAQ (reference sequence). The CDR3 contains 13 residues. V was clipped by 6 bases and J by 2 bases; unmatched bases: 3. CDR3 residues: CASRGDRNTEAFF. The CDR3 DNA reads TGTGCCAGCAGGGGGGACAGAAACACTGAAGCTTTCTTT.

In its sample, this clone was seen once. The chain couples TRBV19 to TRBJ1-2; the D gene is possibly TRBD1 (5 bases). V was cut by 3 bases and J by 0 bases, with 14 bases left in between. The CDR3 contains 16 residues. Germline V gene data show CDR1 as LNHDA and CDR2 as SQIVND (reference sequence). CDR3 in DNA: TGTGCCAGTAGTATCATCTGGGGCAGCTCTAACTATGGCTACACCTTC. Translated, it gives CASSIIWGSSNYGYTF. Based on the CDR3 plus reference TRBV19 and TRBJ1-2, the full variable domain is DGGITQSPKYLFRKEGQNVTLSCEQNLNHDAMYWYRQDPGQGLRLIYYSQIVNDFQKGDIAEGYSVSREKKESFPLTVTSAQKNPTAFYLCASSIIWGSSNYGYTFGSGTRLTVV.

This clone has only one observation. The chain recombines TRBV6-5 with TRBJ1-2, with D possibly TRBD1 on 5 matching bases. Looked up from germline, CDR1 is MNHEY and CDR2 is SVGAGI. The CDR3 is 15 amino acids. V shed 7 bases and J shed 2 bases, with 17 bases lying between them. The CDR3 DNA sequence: TGTGCCAGCACACTGGCGGACACACCGAACTATGGCTACACCTTC. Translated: CASTLADTPNYGYTF.

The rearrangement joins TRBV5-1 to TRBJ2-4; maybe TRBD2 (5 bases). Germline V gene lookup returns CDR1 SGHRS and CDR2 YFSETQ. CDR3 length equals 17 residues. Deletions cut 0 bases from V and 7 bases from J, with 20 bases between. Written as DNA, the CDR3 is TGCGCCAGCAGCTTGGCCTTGGAGGACCTAAAAGTGAACATTCAGTACTTC. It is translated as CASSLALEDLKVNIQYF.

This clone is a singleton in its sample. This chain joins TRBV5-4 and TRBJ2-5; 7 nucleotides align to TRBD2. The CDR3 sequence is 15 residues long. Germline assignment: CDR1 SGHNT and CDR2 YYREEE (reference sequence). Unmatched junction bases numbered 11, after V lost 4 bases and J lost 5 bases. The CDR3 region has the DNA TGTGCCAGCAGCCTGACGACTAGCCTGTGGGAGACCCAGTACTTC. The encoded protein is CASSLTTSLWETQYF.

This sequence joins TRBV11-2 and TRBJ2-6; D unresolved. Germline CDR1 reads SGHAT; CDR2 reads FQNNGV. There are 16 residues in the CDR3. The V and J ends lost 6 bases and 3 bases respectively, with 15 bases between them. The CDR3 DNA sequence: TGTGCCAGCAGTCGACCCAGGTCTTATGGGGCCAACGTCCTGACTTTC. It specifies CASSRPRSYGANVLTF.

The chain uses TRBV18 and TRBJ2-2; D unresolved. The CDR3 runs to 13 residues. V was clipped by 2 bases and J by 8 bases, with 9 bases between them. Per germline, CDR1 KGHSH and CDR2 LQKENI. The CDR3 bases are TGTGCCAGCTCACCAAAAGTCAGAGGGGAGCTGTTTTTT. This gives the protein CASSPKVRGELFF. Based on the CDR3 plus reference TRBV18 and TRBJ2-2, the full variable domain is NAGVMQNPRHLVRRRGQEARLRCSPMKGHSHVYWYRQLPEEGLKFMVYLQKENIIDESGMPKERFSAEFPKEGPSILRIQQVVRGDSAAYFCASSPKVRGELFFGEGSRLTVL.

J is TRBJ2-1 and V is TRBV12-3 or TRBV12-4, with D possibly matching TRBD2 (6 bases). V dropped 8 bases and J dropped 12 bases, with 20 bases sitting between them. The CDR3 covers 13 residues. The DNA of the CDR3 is TGTGCCAGCGGGCGGGGTTCAGGATGGTGGCAGTTCTTC. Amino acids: CASGRGSGWWQFF.

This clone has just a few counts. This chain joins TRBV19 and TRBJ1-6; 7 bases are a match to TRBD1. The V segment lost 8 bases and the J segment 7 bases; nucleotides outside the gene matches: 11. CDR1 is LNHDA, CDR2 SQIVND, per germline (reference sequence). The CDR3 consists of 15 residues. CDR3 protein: CASQVTGVYNSPLHF. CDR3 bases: TGTGCCAGTCAGGTCACAGGGGTCTACAATTCACCCCTCCACTTT.

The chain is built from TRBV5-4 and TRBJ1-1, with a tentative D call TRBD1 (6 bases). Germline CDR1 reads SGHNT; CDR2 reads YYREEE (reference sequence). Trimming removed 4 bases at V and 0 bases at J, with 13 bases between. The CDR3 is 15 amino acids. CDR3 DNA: TGTGCCAGCAGCAGCCAGGGGTACATGAACACTGAAGCTTTCTTT. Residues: CASSSQGYMNTEAFF.

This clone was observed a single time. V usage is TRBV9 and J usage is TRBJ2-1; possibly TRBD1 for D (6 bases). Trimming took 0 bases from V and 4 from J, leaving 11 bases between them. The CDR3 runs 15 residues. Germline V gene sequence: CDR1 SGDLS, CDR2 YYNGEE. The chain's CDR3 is CASSVGRGGYNEQFF. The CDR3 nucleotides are TGTGCCAGCAGCGTAGGCAGGGGCGGATACAATGAGCAGTTCTTC. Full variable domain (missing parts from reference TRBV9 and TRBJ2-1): DSGVTQTPKHLITATGQRVTLRCSPRSGDLSVYWYQQSLDQGLQFLIQYYNGEERAKGNILERFSAQQFPDLHSELNLSSLELGDSALYFCASSVGRGGYNEQFFGPGTRLTVL.

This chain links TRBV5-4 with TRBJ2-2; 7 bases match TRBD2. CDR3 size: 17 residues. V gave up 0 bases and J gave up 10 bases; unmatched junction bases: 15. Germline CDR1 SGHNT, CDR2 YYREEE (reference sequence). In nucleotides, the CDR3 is TGTGCCAGCAGCTTGGAGTTCCGGGGAGGGGCGGAGTTGGAGCTGTTTTTT. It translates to CASSLEFRGGAELELFF.

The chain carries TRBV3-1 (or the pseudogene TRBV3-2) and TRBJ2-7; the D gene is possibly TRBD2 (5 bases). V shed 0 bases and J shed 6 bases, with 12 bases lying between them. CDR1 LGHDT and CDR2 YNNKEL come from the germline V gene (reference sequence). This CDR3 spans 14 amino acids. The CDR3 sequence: CASSQDWRAVEQYF. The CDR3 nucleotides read TGTGCCAGCAGCCAAGATTGGCGGGCCGTCGAGCAGTACTTC.

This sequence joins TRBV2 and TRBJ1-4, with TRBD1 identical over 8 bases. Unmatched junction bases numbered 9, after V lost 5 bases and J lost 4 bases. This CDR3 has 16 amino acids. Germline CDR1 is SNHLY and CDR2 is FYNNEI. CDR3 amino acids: CASSIPWTGSNEKLFF. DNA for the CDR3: TGTGCCAGCAGTATTCCCTGGACAGGGAGTAATGAAAAACTGTTTTTT.

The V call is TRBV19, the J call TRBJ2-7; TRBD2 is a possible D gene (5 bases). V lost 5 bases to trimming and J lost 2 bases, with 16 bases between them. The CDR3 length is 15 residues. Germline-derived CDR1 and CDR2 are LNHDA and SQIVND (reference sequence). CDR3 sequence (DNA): TGTGCCAGTAGTGATGGAGGACTCCTGACCTACGAGCAGTACTTC. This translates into CASSDGGLLTYEQYF.

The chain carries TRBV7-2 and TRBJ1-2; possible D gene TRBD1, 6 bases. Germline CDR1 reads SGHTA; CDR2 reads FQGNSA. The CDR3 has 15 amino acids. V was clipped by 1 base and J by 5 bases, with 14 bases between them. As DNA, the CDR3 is TGTGCCAGCAGCTTAGGGACAGCTTCAGGGTATGGCTACACCTTC. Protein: CASSLGTASGYGYTF.

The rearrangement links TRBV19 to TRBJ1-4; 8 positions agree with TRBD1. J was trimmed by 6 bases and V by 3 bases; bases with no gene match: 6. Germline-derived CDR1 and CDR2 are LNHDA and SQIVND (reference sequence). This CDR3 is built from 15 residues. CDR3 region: CASSIRLGQDEKLFF. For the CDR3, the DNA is TGTGCCAGTAGTATCCGGCTGGGACAGGATGAAAAACTGTTTTTT.